The rows below give T cell receptor beta chains drawn from one sample of a study of blood T cell repertoires in COVID-19. Libraries were prepared by immunoSEQ multiplex PCR; TCRdb keeps only in-frame clonotypes and omits some of them. This sample yields about 96,000 clones, of which about 88% are seen a single time; 15% to 20% belongs to the top ten. The sequenced sample was peripheral blood. The receptor source for this set is a woman aged 55-69 years with acute or convalescent COVID-19. Both conserved end residues are part of each CDR3. The D gene is left open where the match is weak. The size of a clone is reported for some rows only, either as once, few or many, or as a class for expanded clones.

TRBD2,once,TRBV28,TRBJ2-3,CASSGTSGATHTQYF
-,-,TRBV3-1/TRBV3-2,TRBJ1-5,CASSQRGRGQPQHF
-,-,TRBV7-9,TRBJ1-1,CASSLASYTEAFF
-,-,TRBV6-2/TRBV6-3,TRBJ1-6,CASSYPYRLSPLHF
-,once,TRBV10-3,TRBJ1-2,CAISDRDYGYTF
-,-,TRBV5-6,TRBJ1-2,CASSPRTGDYGYTF
-,-,TRBV28,TRBJ1-5,CASSLISSNQPQHF
-,few,TRBV2,TRBJ1-4,CASRGGRNNEKLFF
-,once,TRBV29-1,TRBJ1-4,CSVEVAEKLFF
-,once,TRBV30,TRBJ1-4,CAWSEARGRVGEKLFF
-,-,TRBV5-4,TRBJ1-1,CASSPRGNTEAFF
-,-,TRBV19,TRBJ1-5,CASSTESRGYQPQHF
-,-,TRBV29-1,TRBJ2-2,CSVGRLDTGELFF
-,-,TRBV2,TRBJ2-1,CASTLTTNNEQFF
-,once,TRBV7-9,TRBJ1-1,CASSQGGFFTEAFF
TRBD2,-,TRBV10-3,TRBJ2-1,CATRLAGASNNEQFF
TRBD2,-,TRBV5-4,TRBJ2-4,CASSSGGLAGNKNIQYF
-,-,TRBV2,TRBJ1-1,CASSAPELNTEAFF
-,-,TRBV18,TRBJ1-5,CASSPRGTVGNQPQHF
-,few,TRBV5-5,TRBJ2-7,CASSSSRQGLSYEQYF
TRBD1,-,TRBV2,TRBJ2-7,CASTRDRAHEQYF
TRBD2,-,TRBV10-1,TRBJ2-3,CASSFVSGGPTDTQYF
-,-,TRBV19,TRBJ1-3,CASSLTVAGNTIYF
TRBD1,-,TRBV19,TRBJ1-5,CASQIGDRGVGQPQHF
-,-,TRBV18,TRBJ1-1,CASSQSRKGWETEAFF
-,-,TRBV30,TRBJ1-1,CAWSRLSRGNTEAFF
-,few,TRBV24-1,TRBJ1-4,CATSEGRRGGNEKLFF
-,-,TRBV7-2,TRBJ1-1,CASGGGRNTEAFF
-,-,TRBV3-1/TRBV3-2,TRBJ1-5,CASSQDISGNQPQHF
TRBD2,-,TRBV6-4,TRBJ2-2,CASSLVADIAGGINTGELFF